A single sample is the source of the 22 T cell receptor beta chains below, sequenced in a study of T cells in Graves' hyperthyroidism and ophthalmopathy (dated by TCRdb to between 2019 and 2020). Library method: multiplex PCR. Data came from an Illumina HiSeq 2000. The TCR beta CDR3 regions were amplified from RNA transcripts. For the first round of RT-PCR on the TCR CDR3, the HTBI primer set was used together with the Qiagen OneStep RT-PCR kit. TCRdb reanalyzed the raw reads on its own, using fastp at Q25 for trimming and MiXCR for clone calling, and kept in-frame beta chains. Duplicate CDR3 protein sequences are folded into a single record with the most common DNA and genes. This sample gives hundreds of thousands of distinct CDR3 sequences in total; roughly 20% of them show up just once. In total, the top ten clones hold 16% of the sample. Sequencing was performed on blood. The source is a woman in her 50s with Graves' hyperthyroidism that later progressed to Graves' ophthalmopathy.

The sample holds many counts of this clonotype. This rearrangement joins TRBV3-1 to TRBJ2-3; weak D call: TRBD2 (7 bases). V lost 1 base and J 0 bases, leaving 11 bases between the germline ends. The CDR3 runs to 16 residues. Germline lookup yields CDR1 LGHDT and CDR2 YNNKEL (reference sequence). CDR3 residues: CASSQVGGPSTDTQYF. The CDR3 DNA reads as TGTGCCAGCAGCCAAGTGGGGGGGCCAAGCACAGATACGCAGTATTTT.

This clonotype was detected ten times or more. This rearrangement joins TRBV7-2 to TRBJ2-7, with D possibly being TRBD2 (6 bases). The ends were cut back, 2 bases at V and 3 bases at J, with 11 bases in the middle. Germline loops: CDR1 SGHTA, CDR2 FQGNSA. The CDR3 has 14 amino acids. The CDR3, as DNA: TGTGCCAGCAGCTTAAAGGGACTGAACTACGAGCAGTACTTC. As protein: CASSLKGLNYEQYF.

This clonotype was recorded a few times. This chain connects TRBV12-5 to TRBJ1-1, with D possibly TRBD1 on 6 matching bases. This CDR3 has 15 amino acids. Trimming took 7 bases from V and 1 from J, leaving 16 bases between them. CDR1 is LGHNT, CDR2 FRNRAP, per germline. The DNA of the CDR3 is TGTGCTAGTGCCTCGCGGGGGCCGGGGAACACTGAAGCTTTCTTT. Protein product: CASASRGPGNTEAFF.

This clonotype appeared many times. J is TRBJ2-5 and V is TRBV18; D is perhaps TRBD1 or TRBD2 (5 bases each). Trimming took off 0 bases at V and 6 bases at J, with 11 bases between the two ends. CDR3 size: 14 residues. In germline, CDR1 is KGHSH, CDR2 LQKENI. For the CDR3, the DNA is TGTGCCAGCTCACCACCTGCAGGGACGCAGACCCAGTACTTC. It is translated as CASSPPAGTQTQYF.

This clonotype was observed a few times. The chain links TRBV7-2 to TRBJ2-1, with D hard to call. Germline CDR1 reads SGHTA; CDR2 reads FQGNSA. Trimming removed 6 bases from V and 4 bases from J, with 13 bases in between. The CDR3 is made up of 14 amino acids. The CDR3 loop is CASREIVNYNEQFF. In nucleotides, the CDR3 is TGTGCCAGCAGAGAGATAGTGAATTACAATGAGCAGTTCTTC. Based on the CDR3 plus reference TRBV7-2 and TRBJ2-1, the full variable domain is GAGVSQSPSNKVTEKGKDVELRCDPISGHTALYWYRQSLGQGLEFLIYFQGNSAPDKSGLPSDRFSAERTGGSVSTLTIQRTQQEDSAVYLCASREIVNYNEQFFGPGTRLTVL.

V is TRBV5-6 and J is TRBJ2-1; 8 positions match TRBD2. Trimming took 0 bases from V and 3 from J; bases not matched to a gene: 2. This CDR3 contains 15 residues. Germline V gene lookup returns CDR1 SGHDT and CDR2 YYEEEE. CDR3 amino acids: CASSLGGGHYNEQFF. The CDR3 DNA is TGTGCCAGCAGCTTGGGCGGGGGGCACTACAATGAGCAGTTCTTC.

The chain is built from TRBV6-5 and TRBJ1-1, with D uncertain. V lost 2 bases and J 8 bases, leaving 9 bases between the germline ends. CDR3 size: 12 residues. Germline V lookup: CDR1 MNHEY, CDR2 SVGAGI. The CDR3 DNA reads as TGTGCCAGCAGTTACGCAGAATCCGAAGCTTTCTTT. This encodes CASSYAESEAFF.

CDR3 sequence (DNA): TGTGCCAGCAGTGAAAAGGGGGGATTCTCCTATGGCTACACCTTC. This sequence encodes CASSEKGGFSYGYTF. V is TRBV25-1 and J is TRBJ1-2; D is possibly TRBD1 (6 bases). The germline CDR1 and CDR2 sequences are MGHDK and SYGVNS. This CDR3 contains 15 residues. The ends were cut back, 2 bases at V and 4 bases at J, with 14 bases in the middle.

This clonotype was observed many times. V usage is TRBV3-1 and J usage is TRBJ2-3; 7 bases match TRBD1. Germline loops: CDR1 LGHDT, CDR2 YNNKEL (reference sequence). Germline trimming cut 4 bases from V and 4 bases from J; bases unmatched to any gene: 8. CDR3 length equals 15 residues. This chain's CDR3 is CASSPTGTAPDTQYF. In nucleotides, the CDR3 is TGTGCCAGCAGCCCAACAGGGACAGCCCCAGATACGCAGTATTTT.

This clonotype occurred a few times. The V and J genes are TRBV5-1 and TRBJ2-3; D possibly corresponds to TRBD1 (6 bases). Trimming cost V 0 bases and J 2 bases, with 22 bases left between them. This CDR3 has 19 amino acids. From germline, CDR1 is SGHRS and CDR2 YFSETQ. The CDR3 DNA reads as TGCGCCAGCAGCTTGGTGGGGCGACGGGACACTTTATCCACAGATACGCAGTATTTT. Translated, it gives CASSLVGRRDTLSTDTQYF.

This clonotype was recorded many times. The chain combines TRBV5-5 with TRBJ1-5; D is uncertain. The CDR3 runs 14 residues. The germline V gene has CDR1 SGHKS and CDR2 YYEKEE (reference sequence). Trimming removed 4 bases from V and 2 bases from J, with 10 bases in between. In nucleotides, the CDR3 is TGTGCCAGCAGCGCGGAGGGTGGCAATCAGCCCCAGCATTTT. Translating gives CASSAEGGNQPQHF.

At least ten counts were recorded for this clonotype. The chain combines TRBV18 with TRBJ2-1; TRBD1 agrees at 9 bases. This CDR3 comprises 15 residues. Trimming at V came to 2 bases and at J to 6 bases, leaving 5 bases not matched to a gene. The V gene's germline CDR1 is KGHSH and CDR2 LQKENI. CDR3 sequence (DNA): TGTGCCAGCTCACCAACCGGACAGGGGTTCAATGAGCAGTTCTTC. This gives the protein CASSPTGQGFNEQFF.

There are a few counts of this clonotype. The rearrangement joins TRBV7-9 to TRBJ2-1; D not resolved. CDR1 and CDR2 from the germline V gene are SEHNR and FQNEAQ (reference sequence). V was pared by 3 bases and J by 8 bases, with 8 bases between. The CDR3 is made up of 12 amino acids. The CDR3 coding sequence is TGTGCCAGCAGCTTTTCCCAGGATGAGCAGTTCTTC. Encoded protein: CASSFSQDEQFF.

This clonotype was recorded at least ten times. The chain has TRBV7-6 and TRBJ2-7; weak D call: TRBD1 (5 bases). Germline V lookup: CDR1 SGHVS, CDR2 FNYEAQ. This CDR3 region has 15 residues. Trimming shortened V by 0 bases and J by 4 bases, and 13 bases separated the two germline ends. DNA of the CDR3: TGTGCCAGCAGCTTAGCTACAGGTGGCCCATACGAGCAGTACTTC. Translating gives CASSLATGGPYEQYF.

The rearrangement joins TRBV18 to TRBJ2-1, with D perhaps TRBD1 (6 bases). The V gene's germline CDR1 is KGHSH and CDR2 LQKENI. CDR3 length equals 16 residues. V shed 1 base and J shed 4 bases, with 14 bases lying between them. Here the CDR3 reads CASSPRTRGGYNEQFF. In DNA form, the CDR3 reads TGTGCCAGCTCACCACGGACTCGAGGGGGATACAATGAGCAGTTCTTC.

Many counts were recorded for this clonotype. The rearrangement uses TRBV6-5 and TRBJ1-2, with 9 nucleotides matching TRBD1. The junction had 16 bases not matched to a gene; V was cut back by 0 bases and J by 5 bases. The germline CDR1 and CDR2 sequences are MNHEY and SVGAGI. The CDR3 has 19 amino acids. This chain's CDR3 is CASSYSKGTGSVEGYGYTF. CDR3 in DNA: TGTGCCAGCAGTTACTCGAAGGGGACAGGGTCCGTAGAGGGATATGGCTACACCTTC.

This clonotype was seen more than once but under ten times. The chain employs TRBV5-1 and TRBJ1-3; D is ambiguous. Trimming shortened V by 3 bases and J by 4 bases, and 14 bases separated the two germline ends. The CDR3 consists of 15 residues. Germline V gives CDR1 SGHRS, CDR2 YFSETQ. CDR3 sequence reads: CASSSSPGDGNTIYF. The CDR3 DNA reads TGCGCCAGCAGCTCCTCCCCGGGAGACGGAAACACCATATATTTT.

This clonotype was seen ten or more times. This sequence joins TRBV7-8 and TRBJ2-3; D is perhaps TRBD2 (5 bases). The V end lost 2 bases, the J end lost 0 bases, and 12 bases lay between the germline ends. The length of the CDR3 is 16 residues. Germline CDR1 and CDR2: SGHVS and FQNEAQ. The CDR3 nucleotides read TGTGCCAGCAGCTTAAACCCGGGGTGGAGCACAGATACGCAGTATTTT. Encoded protein: CASSLNPGWSTDTQYF.

CDR3 sequence: CASSLHPAGYQETQYF. The DNA for the CDR3 is TGCGCCAGCAGCTTGCACCCAGCGGGGTACCAAGAGACCCAGTACTTC. This chain uses TRBV5-1 with TRBJ2-5, with 7 bases matching TRBD2. Germline values: CDR1 SGHRS, CDR2 YFSETQ. J lost 0 bases, V lost 1 base, and 6 bases had no gene match. This CDR3 has 16 amino acids.

This clonotype has only a few counts. The rearrangement joins TRBV19 to TRBJ2-1; 9 nucleotides line up with TRBD1. V dropped 5 bases and J dropped 7; count of bases not matched to a gene: 9. The CDR3 is made up of 15 amino acids. Germline V gives CDR1 LNHDA, CDR2 SQIVND (reference sequence). CDR3 sequence reads: CASSPGQGGQNEQFF. CDR3 sequence (DNA): TGTGCCAGTAGTCCGGGACAGGGAGGGCAGAATGAGCAGTTCTTC.

This clonotype occurred a few times. The chain links TRBV30 to TRBJ2-7; 9 nucleotides align to TRBD1. The J segment lost 0 bases and the V segment lost 5 bases, leaving 5 bases of the junction unmatched. The CDR3 extends over 14 amino acids. The germline V gene encodes CDR1 GTSNPN and CDR2 SVGIG (reference sequence). CDR3 sequence reads: CAWGRDRVSYEQYF. CDR3 bases: TGTGCCTGGGGCCGGGACAGGGTCTCCTACGAGCAGTACTTC. Variable domain in full (rest from reference TRBV30 and TRBJ2-7): SQTIHQWPATLVQPVGSPLSLECTVEGTSNPNLYWYRQAAGRGLQLLFYSVGIGQISSEVPQNLSASRPQDRQFILSSKKLLLSDSGFYLCAWGRDRVSYEQYFGPGTRLTVT.

This chain links TRBV10-2 with TRBJ2-1; 8 bases map to TRBD1. CDR3 size: 15 residues. Germline CDR1 reads WSHSY; CDR2 reads SAAADI. V dropped 6 bases and J dropped 2; count of bases not matched to a gene: 6. CDR3: CASRLDRGAYNEQFF. The CDR3, as DNA: TGCGCCAGCAGGCTTGACAGGGGAGCCTACAATGAGCAGTTCTTC.